This record covers a single T cell receptor beta chain. The antigen remains unidentified. This specimen belongs to a study of T cells in localized non-small cell lung cancer. The length of the CDR3 is 14 residues. V was pared by 7 bases and J by 2 bases, with 12 bases between. Germline loops: CDR1 MNHEY, CDR2 SMNVEV (reference sequence). Repertoires were generated with immunoSEQ multiplex PCR, while TCRdb's copy carries only in-frame clones and drops some. The data show 15,000 to 20,000 clones, with 65% to 85% seen just once and just under 35% held by the top ten. Study-level findings and limits: Only one tumor region went through sequencing, so heterogeneity may still be there. The highest T cell clonality was in uninvolved adjacent lung, above tumor.

The input for sequencing was peripheral blood, taken before any cancer treatment. The origin of this receptor is a male donor at least 60 years old with stage III lung adenocarcinoma. The J gene is TRBJ1-5, the V gene TRBV27, with D uncertain. This CDR3 reads CASKPGSGNQPQHF. As DNA, the CDR3 is TGTGCCAGCAAGCCAGGATCCGGCAATCAGCCCCAGCATTTT.